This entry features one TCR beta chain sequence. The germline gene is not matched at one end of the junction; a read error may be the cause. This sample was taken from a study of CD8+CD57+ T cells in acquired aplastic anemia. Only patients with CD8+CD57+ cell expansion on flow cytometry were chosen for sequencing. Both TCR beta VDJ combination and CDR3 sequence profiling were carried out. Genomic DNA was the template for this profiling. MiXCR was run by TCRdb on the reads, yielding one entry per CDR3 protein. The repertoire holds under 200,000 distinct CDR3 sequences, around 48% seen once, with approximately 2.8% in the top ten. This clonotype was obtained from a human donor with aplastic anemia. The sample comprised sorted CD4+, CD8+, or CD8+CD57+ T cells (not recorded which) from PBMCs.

CDR3 sequence reads: CASRRQGAGELFF. The CDR3, as DNA: TGTGCCAGCAGACGACAGGGGGCCGGGGAGCTGTTCTTT. The chain is built from TRBV12-3 or TRBV12-4 and TRBJ2-2; TRBD1 matches at 10 bases. This CDR3 region has 13 residues.